This T cell receptor beta chain was captured by sequencing in a study of shared clonotypes between healthy human individuals. Study-level background: Samples came from a couple of female and three male donors aged 18 to 49.

Trimming removed 6 bases from V and 5 bases from J; junction bases left unmatched: 4. Germline lookup yields CDR1 MNHNY and CDR2 SVGAGI (reference sequence). The CDR3 loop spans 14 amino acids. All donors qualified as healthy HIV-negative adults and had experienced no recent acute infections or vaccinations. A roughly 200 ng quantity of DNA, tens of thousands of T cell genomes, went into the sorted-subset replicate PCRs. The repertoire was sequenced with immunoSEQ multiplex PCR; TCRdb's copy has only in-frame clones and lacks some. The data hold 550,000 to 800,000 clones, with 74% observed a single time.

Source material: memory CD4+ T cells sorted from blood. This sample's subset: CD45RA-negative fraction. The chain couples TRBV6-6 to TRBJ2-7, with 13 bases identical to TRBD2. The clonotype originates from a woman in her 30s in good health. The CDR3 DNA reads as TGTGCCAGCAGGCCGGGACTAGCGGGACACGAGCAGTACTTC. Translating it yields CASRPGLAGHEQYF.